Listed below are T cell receptor beta chains from one sample, sequenced in a study of blood T cell repertoires in COVID-19. Libraries were prepared by immunoSEQ multiplex PCR; TCRdb keeps only in-frame clonotypes and omits some of them. The table lists roughly 260,000 clones, roughly 90% of them singletons. The sequenced material came from peripheral blood. The origin of the receptors is a woman between 50 and 59 years old who had recovered from COVID-19. Both conserved end residues are part of each CDR3. Each record gives: J gene, V gene, CDR3 protein.

j_call: TRBJ2-5
v_call: TRBV1
cdr3_aa: CTSPTGRGGDRNYFQETQYF

j_call: TRBJ2-1
v_call: TRBV11-3
cdr3_aa: CASSYGTSKQFF

j_call: TRBJ1-2
v_call: TRBV5-1
cdr3_aa: CASSLGDSNINYGYTF

j_call: TRBJ1-5
v_call: TRBV6-4
cdr3_aa: CASSLVPGQGTYSNQPQHF

j_call: TRBJ2-4
v_call: TRBV4-3
cdr3_aa: CASSPQGAGYADIQYF

j_call: TRBJ1-4
v_call: TRBV9
cdr3_aa: CASSVGGANEKLFF

j_call: TRBJ2-7
v_call: TRBV30
cdr3_aa: CAWSVRGEQYF

j_call: TRBJ2-1
v_call: TRBV27
cdr3_aa: CASSPQPGPPGVEQFF

j_call: TRBJ1-3
v_call: TRBV18
cdr3_aa: CASSPAGSGNTIYF

j_call: TRBJ1-6
v_call: TRBV6-5
cdr3_aa: CANQPDRGYNSPLHF

j_call: TRBJ2-3
v_call: TRBV7-6
cdr3_aa: CASSLGRGRGLTDTQYF

j_call: TRBJ1-1
v_call: TRBV19
cdr3_aa: CASSNTGGGTEAFF

j_call: TRBJ2-7
v_call: TRBV18
cdr3_aa: CASSGGYRGQYEQYF

j_call: TRBJ2-1
v_call: TRBV28
cdr3_aa: CASSSRTSEQFF

j_call: TRBJ1-4
v_call: TRBV7-3
cdr3_aa: CASSPTGGLSEKLFF

j_call: TRBJ1-3
v_call: TRBV9
cdr3_aa: CASRPPGSGNTIYF

j_call: TRBJ2-7
v_call: TRBV9
cdr3_aa: CASSVSDRPYEQYF

j_call: TRBJ2-1
v_call: TRBV30
cdr3_aa: CAWDPPGAGGNEQFF

j_call: TRBJ1-1
v_call: TRBV25-1
cdr3_aa: CASSAAGIGSEAFF

j_call: TRBJ2-2
v_call: TRBV5-1
cdr3_aa: CASSLYGQNTGELFF

j_call: TRBJ2-7
v_call: TRBV12-3/TRBV12-4
cdr3_aa: CASSLALRYEQYF

j_call: TRBJ2-7
v_call: TRBV5-1
cdr3_aa: CASSEKSYEQYF

j_call: TRBJ1-2
v_call: TRBV29-1
cdr3_aa: CSVASLRAGYTF

j_call: TRBJ1-2
v_call: TRBV6-5
cdr3_aa: CASSRGNYGYTF

j_call: TRBJ1-2
v_call: TRBV6-5
cdr3_aa: CASSYGGRGQGYTF

j_call: TRBJ1-2
v_call: TRBV6-5
cdr3_aa: CASSSGGYKIYF

j_call: TRBJ2-6
v_call: TRBV2
cdr3_aa: CASKGGLPSGANVLTF

j_call: TRBJ2-5
v_call: TRBV6-5
cdr3_aa: CAVTGNQETQYF

j_call: TRBJ1-4
v_call: TRBV5-1
cdr3_aa: CASSLASGDEEKLFF